The 14 T cell receptor beta chains given below trace back to one sample, sequenced in a study of regulatory T cells in long-lasting Graves disease. Time point indicated: newly diagnosed GD, antithyroid drugs for less than 3 months. Researchers made the TCR library from RNA that was extracted from PBMCs. Investigators prepared the TCR beta libraries by applying iRepertoire HTBI primers and Arm-PCR of CDR3 regions. TCRdb redid the calling of the multiplex PCR reads with MiXCR, one entry per CDR3 protein. The sample has over 300,000 distinct CDR3 sequences, about 16% seen once. This specimen was peripheral blood mononuclear cells (PBMCs), taken at new diagnosis, from a patient treated with antithyroid drugs. The origin of the receptors is a female donor with Graves disease.

The sample holds many counts of this clonotype. The chain uses TRBV7-3 and TRBJ2-1; possibly TRBD1 for D (5 bases). CDR1 and CDR2 (germline): SGHTA, FQGTGA. Trimming took 3 bases from V and 6 from J, leaving 9 bases between them. The CDR3 length is 13 residues. CDR3 coding DNA: TGTGCCAGCAGCTTCCAGGGAAGCAATGAGCAGTTCTTC. Translated: CASSFQGSNEQFF. The complete variable domain, with remaining parts taken from reference TRBV7-3 and TRBJ2-1, reads GAGVSQTPSNKVTEKGKYVELRCDPISGHTALYWYRQSLGQGPEFLIYFQGTGAADDSGLPNDRFFAVRPEGSVSTLKIQRTERGDSAVYLCASSFQGSNEQFFGPGTRLTVL.

This clonotype was recorded at least ten times. The V and J genes are TRBV6-1 and TRBJ2-5; the D is unclear. The CDR3 is 13 residues long. Germline V gene lookup returns CDR1 MNHNS and CDR2 SASEGT. V was clipped by 6 bases and J by 7 bases, with 15 bases between them. The DNA for the CDR3 is TGTGCCAGCAGCTCCCCCCTGGTAGGGACCCAGTACTTC. Translating it yields CASSSPLVGTQYF.

This clonotype was seen many times. The CDR3 sequence is CASSHSSYTEAFF. Here the CDR3 DNA reads TGTGCCAGCAGCCATTCCAGTTACACTGAAGCTTTCTTT. V and J are TRBV14 and TRBJ1-1; D gene ambiguous. Germline V lookup: CDR1 SGHDN, CDR2 FVKESK. Trimming cost V 3 bases and J 3 bases, with 8 bases left between them. The CDR3 length is 13 residues.

The gene calls are TRBV30 and TRBJ1-3; D is unclear. Per germline, CDR1 GTSNPN and CDR2 SVGIG (reference sequence). V was cut by 0 bases and J by 7 bases, with 4 bases left in between. CDR3 length equals 11 residues. CDR3 DNA sequence: TGTGCCTGGAGTGTAAGCAACACCATATATTTT. Residues: CAWSVSNTIYF. Combining the CDR3 with reference TRBV30 and TRBJ1-3 gives the whole variable domain SQTIHQWPATLVQPVGSPLSLECTVEGTSNPNLYWYRQAAGRGLQLLFYSVGIGQISSEVPQNLSASRPQDRQFILSSKKLLLSDSGFYLCAWSVSNTIYFGEGSWLTVV.

At least ten counts were recorded for this clonotype. CDR3 DNA sequence: TGTGCCAGCAGTTACTTTGGACAGAGTTATAACGAGCAGTACTTC. Translation gives CASSYFGQSYNEQYF. This chain connects TRBV6-5 to TRBJ2-7; tentatively, D is TRBD1 (6 bases). The ends were cut back, 1 base at V and 5 bases at J, with 15 bases in the middle. Germline CDR1 reads MNHEY; CDR2 reads SVGAGI. The CDR3 covers 15 residues.

This rearrangement joins TRBV29-1 to TRBJ1-2, with 7 bases that match TRBD1. CDR1 is SQVTM, CDR2 ANQGSEA, per germline. The CDR3 runs to 15 residues. Trimming at V came to 0 bases and at J to 8 bases, leaving 12 bases not matched to a gene. CDR3 sequence reads: CSVEDRERGQWGYTF. The DNA of the CDR3 is TGCAGCGTTGAAGATCGGGAGCGGGGACAGTGGGGCTACACCTTC.

This clonotype was counted ten times or more. The chain joins TRBV5-1 to TRBJ1-1, with a weak D call TRBD1 (5 bases). There are 14 residues in the CDR3. V was cut by 3 bases and J by 1 base, with 10 bases left in between. Germline V gives CDR1 SGHRS, CDR2 YFSETQ. The CDR3 nucleotides read TGCGCCAGCAGCTCGACAGCACAGAACACTGAAGCTTTCTTT. It specifies CASSSTAQNTEAFF.

A remark on this clonotype: Just one base apart from a much larger clone, this may be a read error. The CDR3 here is CASSQGLTAADTEAFF. The CDR3 DNA is TGCGCCAGCAGCCAAGGCCTGACAGCTGCTGACACTGAAGCTTTCTTT. V usage is TRBV4-3 and J usage is TRBJ1-1; weak D call: TRBD1 (5 bases). The germline CDR1 and CDR2 sequences are LGHNA and YSLEER. The CDR3 covers 16 residues. Trimming left V 1 base short and J 3 bases short, with 15 bases between.

Only a few counts were recorded for this clonotype. A much larger clone lies one base from this, so it may be a read error. The chain is built from TRBV12-3 or TRBV12-4 and TRBJ2-7; D is unresolved. The ends were cut back, 5 bases at V and 2 bases at J, with 7 bases in the middle. The CDR3 runs to 12 residues. The CDR3 sequence is CASSESPYEQYF. CDR3 coding DNA: TGTGCCAGCAGTGAGAGCCCCTACGAGCAGTACTTC.

V usage is TRBV18 and J usage is TRBJ1-5; D not certain. This CDR3 is built from 14 residues. V was clipped by 5 bases and J by 4 bases, with 12 bases between them. Looked up from germline, CDR1 is KGHSH and CDR2 is LQKENI. DNA of the CDR3: TGTGCCAGCTCAGGCAACCCAGGAAATCAGCCCCAGCATTTT. It specifies CASSGNPGNQPQHF.

This clonotype was observed at least ten times. The chain is built from TRBV5-1 and TRBJ1-5; maybe TRBD1 (5 bases). V lost 2 bases and J lost 7, with 13 bases in between. In germline, CDR1 is SGHRS, CDR2 YFSETQ. There are 14 residues in the CDR3. CDR3 in DNA: TGCGCCAGCAGCTTAGAGGGGCTCGGGCAGCCCCAGCATTTT. It yields the protein CASSLEGLGQPQHF.

The rearrangement links TRBV27 to TRBJ2-3; D gene uncertain. The germline gives CDR1 MNHEY, CDR2 SMNVEV (reference sequence). With 5 bases removed from V and 5 bases from J, the gap between germline ends came to 14 bases. The CDR3 has 14 residues. The CDR3 DNA follows: TGTGCCAGCAGTCCAAACTCCCGCGGAGATACGCAGTATTTT. It encodes CASSPNSRGDTQYF.

This clonotype appeared many times. This chain uses TRBV12-3 or TRBV12-4 with TRBJ2-2; 16 positions match TRBD2. Losses at the gene ends were 3 bases for V and 4 bases for J; bases not matched to a gene: 5. This CDR3 contains 18 residues. The CDR3 nucleotides read TGTGCCAGCAGTTTCGGGACTAGCGGGAGGGCGACCACCGGGGAGCTGTTTTTT. Amino acid sequence: CASSFGTSGRATTGELFF.

This clonotype has a count of ten or more. V usage is TRBV11-2 and J usage is TRBJ2-1, with D unresolved. Germline V gene data show CDR1 as SGHAT and CDR2 as FQNNGV. CDR3 length: 13 residues. The V gene lost 4 bases and the J gene lost 2 bases, with 6 bases spanning the gap. In DNA, the CDR3 is TGTGCCAGCAGCTCGCCCCCCTACAATGAGCAGTTCTTC. It translates to CASSSPPYNEQFF.